This paragraph covers one T cell receptor (beta chain) sequence. The target antigen is unknown. The CDR3 is 16 residues long. V gave up 5 bases and J gave up 6 bases; unmatched junction bases: 10. CDR1 and CDR2 from the germline V gene are SGHNT and YENEEA. The data were obtained in a study of blood T cells in healthy people across ages. Study-wide background: When template switching was applied, about one barcoded beta molecule was captured per two T cells.

Primers used in a second PCR of roughly 7 to 12 cycles were a sample-barcoded 5' primer and a J-beta primer mix. Every sample produced at least 3 million CDR3-containing paired-end reads. TCRdb ran MiXCR on the 5' RACE reads and lists one entry per CDR3 protein. The repertoire holds some 750,000 distinct CDR3 sequences, with 20% to 25% as singletons. General study points: Versus aged donors, long-lived donors had higher diversity and more naive CD4+ cells.

The chain uses TRBV11-3 and TRBJ2-3; 11 nucleotides match TRBD2. What was sequenced was blood. The sequence was collected from a man between 65 and 85 years old in good health. CDR3: CASSVNSGRAGDTQYF. Here the CDR3 DNA reads TGTGCCAGCAGCGTAAATAGCGGGAGGGCAGGGGATACGCAGTATTTT.